The 10 T cell receptor beta chains presented below share a single source sample, sequenced in a study of beta chain features in type 1 diabetes. Points from the study as a whole: When Type 1 diabetes patients were examined, their TCRB CDR3s proved moderately but significantly shorter in all four CD4+ subsets.

These receptors have no known antigen. Every bit of the isolated RNA underwent reverse transcription, so sequencing read expressed TCRB transcripts. TCRdb keeps only in-frame clones here, not all; method: immunoSEQ multiplex PCR. The sample contains under 300,000 clones, approximately 15% of which appear only once. The sample taken for sequencing was naive CD4+ T cells from blood. The receptors stem from a young man with type 1 diabetes.

V usage is TRBV4-1 and J usage is TRBJ2-5; 12 bases agree with TRBD2. Per germline, CDR1 MGHRA and CDR2 YSYEKL. CDR3 length: 19 amino acids. With V trimmed by 1 base and J by 2 bases, 11 bases remained unmatched. The CDR3 sequence: CASSQGSGLTSGGQETQYF. The CDR3 region has the DNA TGCGCCAGCAGCCAAGGGTCGGGGCTGACTAGCGGGGGTCAAGAGACCCAGTACTTC.

The chain carries TRBV25-1 and TRBJ1-2; 9 bases agree with TRBD1. This CDR3 contains 14 residues. The germline gives CDR1 MGHDK, CDR2 SYGVNS. V dropped 6 bases and J dropped 1; count of bases not matched to a gene: 3. CDR3 DNA: TGTGCCAGCAGCGGACAGGGGCTTAACTATGGCTACACCTTC. Its translation is CASSGQGLNYGYTF.

In this sample, this clone turned up a few times. The V call is TRBV5-1, the J call TRBJ2-1, with 10 bases lining up with TRBD2. The ends lost 0 bases at V and 7 bases at J; junction bases unmatched: 4. Germline loops: CDR1 SGHRS, CDR2 YFSETQ. The CDR3 consists of 15 residues. The CDR3 protein is CASSLDIAGGNEQFF. CDR3 DNA sequence: TGCGCCAGCAGCTTGGACATAGCGGGGGGAAATGAGCAGTTCTTC. The full variable domain, in which reference TRBV5-1 and TRBJ2-1 provide the parts outside the CDR3, is KAGVTQTPRYLIKTRGQQVTLSCSPISGHRSVSWYQQTPGQGLQFLFEYFSETQRNKGNFPGRFSGRQFSNSRSEMNVSTLELGDSALYLCASSLDIAGGNEQFFGPGTRLTVL.

This chain uses TRBV29-1 with TRBJ2-5, with 9 positions matching TRBD1. The CDR3 has 14 amino acids. Germline CDR1 SQVTM, CDR2 ANQGSEA. The V and J ends lost 7 bases and 1 base, in that order; junction bases with no gene match: 7. CDR3 sequence: CSAQQGAAQETQYF. The CDR3 nucleotides read TGCAGCGCACAACAGGGGGCCGCCCAAGAGACCCAGTACTTC.

This clone appeared a few times. This rearrangement joins TRBV11-2 to TRBJ2-5, with TRBD2 identical over 9 bases. This CDR3 has 18 residues. The germline V gene has CDR1 SGHAT and CDR2 FQNNGV. Trimming cost V 5 bases and J 4 bases; bases outside gene matches: 17. The CDR3 nucleotides read TGTGCCAGCAGCAGCCCTCCGGGACTAGCAGGAGTGGGAGAGACCCAGTACTTC. Translated: CASSSPPGLAGVGETQYF. The complete variable domain, with remaining parts taken from reference TRBV11-2 and TRBJ2-5, reads EAGVAQSPRYKIIEKRQSVAFWCNPISGHATLYWYQQILGQGPKLLIQFQNNGVVDDSQLPKDRFSAERLKGVDSTLKIQPAKLEDSAVYLCASSSPPGLAGVGETQYFGPGTRLLVL.

A few counts support this clone. The genes are TRBV28 and TRBJ1-2; D is possibly TRBD1 (6 bases). The CDR3 contains 13 residues. Per the germline V gene, CDR1 is MDHEN and CDR2 is SYDVKM. Trimming pared 5 bases from V and 2 bases from J, leaving 9 bases between. The CDR3 DNA reads as TGTGCCAGCAGTGAGGACAGAAACTATGGCTACACCTTC. Translated: CASSEDRNYGYTF.

The chain has TRBV6-5 and TRBJ1-2; D may be TRBD1 (6 bases). The germline V gene has CDR1 MNHEY and CDR2 SVGAGI. The germline V and J ends were trimmed by 5 bases and 8 bases, with 9 bases remaining between them. The CDR3 runs to 11 residues. CDR3 coding DNA: TGTGCCAGCAGTCCCCAGGGGGGCTACACCTTC. Residues: CASSPQGGYTF.

The chain carries TRBV7-9 and TRBJ2-2, with D perhaps TRBD1 (6 bases). CDR1 and CDR2 from the germline V gene are SEHNR and FQNEAQ (reference sequence). This CDR3 has 15 amino acids. Trimming stripped 5 bases from V and 3 bases from J, with 13 bases between. The CDR3, as DNA: TGTGCCAGCAGCCCCAGGACAGAATACACCGGGGAGCTGTTTTTT. Its protein product is CASSPRTEYTGELFF.

A few counts support this clone. This chain uses TRBV5-1 with TRBJ2-7, with 11 bases matching TRBD1. The ends lost 4 bases at V and 3 bases at J; junction bases unmatched: 6. CDR3 length equals 15 residues. Germline CDR1 is SGHRS and CDR2 is YFSETQ. CDR3 DNA: TGCGCCAGCAGCCCGATTGGGACAGGGGGCTACGAGCAGTACTTC. Translating gives CASSPIGTGGYEQYF.

The V gene is TRBV7-2, the J gene TRBJ2-1, with 11 bases identical to TRBD2. The CDR3 has 16 residues. With V trimmed by 5 bases and J by 1 base, 4 bases remained unmatched. The germline gives CDR1 SGHTA, CDR2 FQGNSA. This CDR3 reads CASSPTSGISYNEQFF. CDR3 bases: TGTGCCAGCAGCCCGACTAGCGGGATTTCCTACAATGAGCAGTTCTTC.